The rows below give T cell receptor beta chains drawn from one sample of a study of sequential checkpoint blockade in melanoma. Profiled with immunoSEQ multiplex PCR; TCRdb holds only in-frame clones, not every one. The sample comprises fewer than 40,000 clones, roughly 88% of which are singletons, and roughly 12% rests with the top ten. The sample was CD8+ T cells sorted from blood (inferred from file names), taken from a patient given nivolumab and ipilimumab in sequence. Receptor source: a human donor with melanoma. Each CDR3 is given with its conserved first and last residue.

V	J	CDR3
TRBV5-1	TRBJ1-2	CASSPVQGAYGYTF
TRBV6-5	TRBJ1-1	CASNPGQGWNTEAFF
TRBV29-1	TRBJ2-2	CSVDWPPNTGELFF
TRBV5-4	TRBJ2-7	CASSATFRDEQYF
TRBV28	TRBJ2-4	CASRQGSNIQYF
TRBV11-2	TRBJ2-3	CASSVTSGSTDTQYF
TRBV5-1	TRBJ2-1	CASSLTGRTYNEQFF
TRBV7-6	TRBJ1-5	CASSLRQGPGQPQHF
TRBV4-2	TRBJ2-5	CASSQETSRETQYF
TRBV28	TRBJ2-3	CASSSRGGASTDTQYF
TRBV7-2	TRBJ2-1	CASSLDLSSYNEQFF
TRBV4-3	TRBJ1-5	CASSQDLGRRQPQHF
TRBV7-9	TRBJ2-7	CASSSRGDEQYF
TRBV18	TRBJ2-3	CASSEFTSTDTQYF
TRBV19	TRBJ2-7	CASSILAGSSYEQYF
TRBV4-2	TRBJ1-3	CASSQVLSTENTIYF
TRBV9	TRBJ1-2	CASSVATSGDYGYTF
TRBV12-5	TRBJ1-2	CASGHSGGSYYGYTF
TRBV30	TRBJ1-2	CAWDRDRNPSYGYTF
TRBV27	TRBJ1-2	CASRPTGTTNYGYTF
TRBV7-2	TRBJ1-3	CASSLGGGSGNTIYF
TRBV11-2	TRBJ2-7	CASSFGAEQYF
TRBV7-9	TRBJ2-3	CASSHPLSRFSTDTQYF
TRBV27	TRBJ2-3	CASRLAVTDTQYF
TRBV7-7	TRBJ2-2	CASSGQGGFGRSGELFF
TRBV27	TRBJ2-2	CASSFDRGDLTGELFF
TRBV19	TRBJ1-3	CASSPGRTFSGNTIYF
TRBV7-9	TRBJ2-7	CAGRKPTDYEQYF
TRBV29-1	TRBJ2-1	CSGAGLANQYNEQFF
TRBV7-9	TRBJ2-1	CASSLPGGPFNEQFF
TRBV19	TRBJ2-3	CASSIYMSTDTQYF
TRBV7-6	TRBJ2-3	CASSYRDRVVTDTQYF
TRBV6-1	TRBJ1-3	CASSEDSGAGNTIYF
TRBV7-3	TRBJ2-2	CASSPLLPANTGELFF
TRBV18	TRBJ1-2	CASSRRQGADYGYTF
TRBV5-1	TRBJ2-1	CASSLLGGSYNEQFF